In its sample, the clone carrying this T cell receptor (beta chain) was seen a few times. The antigen is not known. V lost 1 base and J lost 1; bases outside the gene matches: 3. The CDR3 runs 16 residues. Germline V gene data show CDR1 as MGHRA and CDR2 as YSYEKL. Each CDR3 protein gets one entry after TCRdb re-called the reads with MiXCR. This sample has roughly 180,000 distinct CDR3 sequences, with about a fifth found just once. The data are from a study of T cell repertoires in cytomegalovirus infection. Study details: CMV epitopes that were recently identified and HLA-C-restricted were used alongside well-studied HLA-B-restricted ones. Matching HLA type and CMV infection were both indicated by public TCR beta signatures. Study outcomes and limitations: CMV-specific HLA-C-restricted TCR beta clonotypes dominated the ex vivo response.

This sequence was found in a human donor in good health (CMV status not recorded). Some clones in this sample may be carry-over from other donors' samples. Sequences were derived from CD8+ T cells from cultured PBMCs, sampled from culture after CMV antigen stimulation. The chain uses TRBV4-1 and TRBJ2-2; 7 nucleotides agree with TRBD2. CDR3 in DNA: TGCGCCAGCAGCCAAGCCTCGGGGGGGAACACCGGGGAGCTGTTTTTT. Translated: CASSQASGGNTGELFF.